This TCR beta chain stems from a study of blood T cell repertoires in COVID-19. This CDR3 contains 20 residues. Unmatched junction bases numbered 20, after V lost 4 bases and J lost 0 bases. The germline V gene has CDR1 LGHNA and CDR2 YNFKEQ. The method was immunoSEQ multiplex PCR; TCRdb's version includes in-frame clones alone and lacks a portion of them. The sample includes about 360,000 clones, around nine tenths seen only once; the top ten take less than 3.5%. The sequencing input was peripheral blood. The V and J genes are TRBV4-2 and TRBJ1-1, with TRBD1 identical over 7 bases. This TCR was recovered from a human donor in a cohort sampled during active COVID-19. CDR3 loop: CASSPYPDSIGGRMNTEAFF. The CDR3 nucleotides read TGTGCCAGCAGCCCCTATCCCGACTCAATAGGGGGCCGGATGAACACTGAAGCTTTCTTT.